This T cell receptor (beta chain) was sequenced during a study of regulatory T cells in long-lasting Graves disease. Trimming left V 4 bases short and J 0 bases short, with 6 bases between. This CDR3 spans 13 amino acids. The germline gives CDR1 MNHNS, CDR2 SASEGT. This sample's time point: persistent/refractory GD, antithyroid drugs over 5 years with positive TRAb. Scientists built the TCR library using RNA that was extracted from PBMCs. Investigators report Graves' disease was diagnosed under American Thyroid Association guidelines. Researchers made TCR beta libraries by using iRepertoire HTBI primers and running Arm-PCR on CDR3 regions. TCRdb reanalysed the multiplex PCR reads using MiXCR and keeps one entry per CDR3 protein. Of over 300,000 distinct CDR3 sequences listed, around 20% are singletons. This clonotype was picked up many times.

The sample here was peripheral blood mononuclear cells (PBMCs), taken when the disease was refractory, from a patient treated with antithyroid drugs. The sequence derives from a female donor with Graves disease. The chain has TRBV6-1 and TRBJ1-1; D gene unclear. The CDR3 nucleotides are TGTGCCAGCAGTGGACCCGTGAACACTGAAGCTTTCTTT. This translates into CASSGPVNTEAFF.